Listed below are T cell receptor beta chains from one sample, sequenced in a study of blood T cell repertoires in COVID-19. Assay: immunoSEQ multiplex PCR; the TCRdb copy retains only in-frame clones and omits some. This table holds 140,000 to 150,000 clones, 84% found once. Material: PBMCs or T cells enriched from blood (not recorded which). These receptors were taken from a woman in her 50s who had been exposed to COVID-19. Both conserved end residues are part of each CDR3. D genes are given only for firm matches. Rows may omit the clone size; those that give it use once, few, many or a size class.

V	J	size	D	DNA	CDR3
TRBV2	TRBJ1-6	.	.	TGTGCCAGCACCGTCCAGTCTAATTCACCCCTCCACTTT	CASTVQSNSPLHF
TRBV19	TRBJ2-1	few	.	TGTGCCAGTAAGGGGGGGGAGATGGGCAGTGGGCAGTTCTTC	CASKGGEMGSGQFF
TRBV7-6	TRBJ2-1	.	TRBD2	TGTGCCAGCAGTTCCGAGGGACTAGGGGACAATGAGCAGTTCTTC	CASSSEGLGDNEQFF
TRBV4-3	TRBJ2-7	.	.	TGCGCCAGCAGCAGAAAGACAGGCTACGAGCAGTACTTC	CASSRKTGYEQYF
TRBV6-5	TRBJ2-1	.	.	TGTGCCAGCAGTTACTCCACTAGATATGAGCAGTTCTTC	CASSYSTRYEQFF
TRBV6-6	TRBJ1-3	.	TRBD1	TGTGCCAGCAGTCCCGGGACAGGGCTTATATCTGGAAACACCATATATTTT	CASSPGTGLISGNTIYF
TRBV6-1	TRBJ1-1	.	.	TGTGCCAGCAGTGAAAAACGGGGGGTGAGCACTGAAGCTTTCTTT	CASSEKRGVSTEAFF
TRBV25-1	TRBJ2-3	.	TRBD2	TGTGCCAGCGGGGGGGTTAAAACAGATACGCAGTATTTT	CASGGVKTDTQYF
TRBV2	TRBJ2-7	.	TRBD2	TGTGCCAGCAGTGAAGGGGGACTAGCGGGAGGCAACGAGCAGTACTTC	CASSEGGLAGGNEQYF
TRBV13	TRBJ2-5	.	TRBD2	TGTGCCAGCAGACGGGGGGGCGGCGAAGAGACCCAGTACTTC	CASRRGGGEETQYF
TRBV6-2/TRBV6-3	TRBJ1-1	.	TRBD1	TGTGCCAGCAGCTACTACAGGGGGGGAACTGAAGCTTTCTTT	CASSYYRGGTEAFF
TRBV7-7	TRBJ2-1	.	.	TGTGCTAGCAGCCGCGCAGGGTTGAGGTTCGATGAGCAGTTCTTC	CASSRAGLRFDEQFF
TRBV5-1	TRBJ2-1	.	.	TGCGCCAGCAGCTTTGGTGGGGGGGCTTACAATGAGCAGTTCTTC	CASSFGGGAYNEQFF
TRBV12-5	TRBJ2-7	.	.	TGTGCTGGGAGATGGGGTTTCGAGCAGTACTTC	CAGRWGFEQYF
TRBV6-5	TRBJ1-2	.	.	TGTGCCAGCAGTTTTGGGAGGGGGTTTCGAGACTACACCTTC	CASSFGRGFRDYTF
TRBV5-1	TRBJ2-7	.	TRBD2	TGCGCCAGCAGCTTCGCTTCGGGAGGGTACGAGCAGTACTTC	CASSFASGGYEQYF
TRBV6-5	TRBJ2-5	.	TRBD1	TGTGCCAGCAGTTACGACAGGGGGAAAGAGACCCAGTACTTC	CASSYDRGKETQYF
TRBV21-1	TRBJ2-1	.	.	TGTGCCAGCCGGGCGGGAGGGAGCTTAAATGAGCAGTTCTTC	CASRAGGSLNEQFF
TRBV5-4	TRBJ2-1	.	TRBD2	TGTGCCAGCAGCCAGACTAGCGGGAGTGGGTACAATGAGCAGTTCTTC	CASSQTSGSGYNEQFF
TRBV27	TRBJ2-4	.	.	TGTGCCAGCACCAGAGGGTTGGGTTGGGGTCAGTACTTC	CASTRGLGWGQYF
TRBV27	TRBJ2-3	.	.	TGTGCCAGCAGTTTATATACAGCAACCACAGATACGCAGTATTTT	CASSLYTATTDTQYF
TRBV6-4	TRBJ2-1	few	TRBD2	TGTGCCAGCAGTGACTCAGCGGGATCAGTCAATGAGCAGTTCTTC	CASSDSAGSVNEQFF
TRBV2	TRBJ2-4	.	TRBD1	TGTGCCAGCGGGAACCCGGACAGGAGCCTGTTCAAAAACATTCAGTACTTC	CASGNPDRSLFKNIQYF
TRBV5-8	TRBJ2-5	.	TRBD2	TGTGCCAGCAGCTTGACGGGAGGGACCCAGTACTTC	CASSLTGGTQYF
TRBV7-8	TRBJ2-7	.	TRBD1	TGTGCCAGCAGCTTAGTAGGACAGGGCGTCCACGAGCAGTACTTC	CASSLVGQGVHEQYF
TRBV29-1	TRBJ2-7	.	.	TGCAGCGTTCAACAGGCCCGCTACGAGCAGTACTTC	CSVQQARYEQYF
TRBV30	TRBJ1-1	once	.	TGTGCCCGATGGGCGGGTGAAGCTTTCTTT	CARWAGEAFF
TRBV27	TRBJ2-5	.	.	TGTGCCAGCAGTTTGGGGGGTGGAGAGACCCAGTACTTC	CASSLGGGETQYF
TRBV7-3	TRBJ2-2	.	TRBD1	TGTGCCAGCAGCGCTCAGGGGGTCACCGGGGAGCTGTTTTTT	CASSAQGVTGELFF
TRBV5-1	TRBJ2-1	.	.	TGCGCCAGCAGCTTTCGTAGCTCCTACAATGAGCAGTTCTTC	CASSFRSSYNEQFF
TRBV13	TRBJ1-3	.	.	TGTGCCAGTACCAAGTACGGTAACGGAAACACCATATATTTT	CASTKYGNGNTIYF
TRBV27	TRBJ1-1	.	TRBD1	TGTGCCAGCAGTTTATCCCAGACAGGGGGCCCGAACACTGAAGCTTTCTTT	CASSLSQTGGPNTEAFF
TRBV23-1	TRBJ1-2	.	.	TGCGCCAGCAGTCAATCGGGAGGGCCCGCCACCCGATCGTCGTCAGGCTACACCTTC	CASSQSGGPATRSSSGYTF
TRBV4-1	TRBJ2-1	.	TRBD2	TGCGCCAGCAGCCATCTAGCGGGGTCCTCCTACAATGAGCAGTTCTTC	CASSHLAGSSYNEQFF
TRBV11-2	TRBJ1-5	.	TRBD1	TGTGCCAGCAGCCGGACAGGGAATAGCAATCAGCCCCAGCATTTT	CASSRTGNSNQPQHF
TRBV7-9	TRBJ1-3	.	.	TGTGCCAGCAGCTTAACAGGGTCAACTGGAAACACCATATATTTT	CASSLTGSTGNTIYF
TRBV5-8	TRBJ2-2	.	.	TGTGCCAGCAGCTTCGGCGGACGGGGTTACACCGGGGAGCTGTTTTTT	CASSFGGRGYTGELFF
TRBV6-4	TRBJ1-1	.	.	TGTGCCAGCAGTGAGAATCGGGGGACTGAAGCTTTCTTT	CASSENRGTEAFF
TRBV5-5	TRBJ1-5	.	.	TGTGCCAGCAGCTTTGGGGCTCTACTTAGCAATCAGCCCCAGCATTTT	CASSFGALLSNQPQHF
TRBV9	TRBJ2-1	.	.	TGTGCCAGCAGCGTAGGTTCCATTTCCTACAATGAGCAGTTCTTC	CASSVGSISYNEQFF
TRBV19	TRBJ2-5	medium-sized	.	TGTGCCAGTAGTACCCTGGACTACCAAGAGACCCAGTACTTC	CASSTLDYQETQYF
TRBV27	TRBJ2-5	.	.	TGTGCCAGCAGGCATTATTGGACAGACCCGACCGAGACCCAGTACTTC	CASRHYWTDPTETQYF
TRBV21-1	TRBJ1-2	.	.	TGTGCCATCGAGCGGTGGGCTGTTAACTATGGCTACACCTTC	CAIERWAVNYGYTF
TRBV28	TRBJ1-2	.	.	TGTGCCAGCCGACTGGTAAACTATGGCTACACCTTC	CASRLVNYGYTF
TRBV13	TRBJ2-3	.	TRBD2	TGTGCCAGCAGCTTTAGCGGGGATACGCAGTATTTT	CASSFSGDTQYF
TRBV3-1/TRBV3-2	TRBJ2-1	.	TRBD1	TGTGCCAGCAGCCCCACAGGGGGCGCTTACAATGAGCAGTTCTTC	CASSPTGGAYNEQFF
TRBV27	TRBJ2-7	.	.	TGTGCCAGCAGTTCGTCCCCGCGGGGCGAGCAGTACTTC	CASSSSPRGEQYF
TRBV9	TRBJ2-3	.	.	TGTGCCAGCAGCGTCGGGAGTTGGACAGATACGCAGTATTTT	CASSVGSWTDTQYF
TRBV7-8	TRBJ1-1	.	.	TGTGCCAGCAGCTTAGGTAAGAGGAACACTGAAGCTTTCTTT	CASSLGKRNTEAFF
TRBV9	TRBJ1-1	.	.	TGTGCCAGCAGCCCGAGGGATGGGGTATACACTGAAGCTTTCTTT	CASSPRDGVYTEAFF
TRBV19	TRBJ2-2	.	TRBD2	TGTGCCAGTAGTATAAAAGCGGGAGGAAACACCGGGGAGCTGTTTTTT	CASSIKAGGNTGELFF
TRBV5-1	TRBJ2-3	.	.	TGCGCCAGCGCGGCCACGGTTCTTACAGATACGCAGTATTTT	CASAATVLTDTQYF
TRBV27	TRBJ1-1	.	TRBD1	TGTGCCAGCAGTTTATCCGCAGGACAGGGGGCACGGGGACTCTTAATGAACACTGAAGCTTTCTTT	CASSLSAGQGARGLLMNTEAFF
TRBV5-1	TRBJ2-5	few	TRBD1	TGCGCCAGCAGCTTGAGGGGGCTGCCCCAAGAGACCCAGTACTTC	CASSLRGLPQETQYF
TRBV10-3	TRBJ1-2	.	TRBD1	TGTGCCATCAGCCCTGGGACAGGGGGCATATCGGGTAACTATGGCTACACCTTC	CAISPGTGGISGNYGYTF
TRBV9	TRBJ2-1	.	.	TGTGCCAGCAGCGGTGGACTCCCCTCAAGGGAGCAGTTCTTC	CASSGGLPSREQFF
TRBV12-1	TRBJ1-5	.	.	TGTGCCAGCAGCTTTGCAAGGGGGCCTTATCAGCCCCAGCATTTT	CASSFARGPYQPQHF
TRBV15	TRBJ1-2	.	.	TGTGCCACCAGCAGAGATATCCCCCGGACAGCTAACTATGGCTACACCTTC	CATSRDIPRTANYGYTF
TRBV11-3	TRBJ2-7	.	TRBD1	TGTGCCAGCAGCTCCGGGACAGGGGCCGAGCAGTACTTC	CASSSGTGAEQYF
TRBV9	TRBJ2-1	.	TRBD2	TGTGCCAGCAGCGCGACCTGGGGTAGCGGGCAAAATGAGCAGTTCTTC	CASSATWGSGQNEQFF